The entry that follows covers one T cell receptor beta chain sequence. The entry originates in a study of blood T cell repertoires in COVID-19. Per the study methods: Amplification with reference gene primers provided the estimates of nucleated cell counts. Method: immunoSEQ multiplex PCR; TCRdb's copy keeps in-frame clones and lacks some. The DNA was the basis for D and trimming; V, J and clone size are from that table. This table holds 100,000 to 140,000 clones, about 89% found once. The CDR3 spans 14 residues. V lost 6 bases to trimming and J lost 8 bases; unmatched junction nucleotides: 9. CDR1 MDHEN and CDR2 SYDVKM come from the germline V gene.

The sequenced sample consisted of peripheral blood. This chain connects TRBV28 to TRBJ1-2; 10 bases agree with TRBD1. This receptor was taken from a woman in her twenties or thirties with acute or convalescent COVID-19. CDR3: CASRGDRGLYGYTF. In DNA form, the CDR3 reads TGTGCCAGCAGGGGGGACAGGGGCCTCTACGGCTACACCTTC.